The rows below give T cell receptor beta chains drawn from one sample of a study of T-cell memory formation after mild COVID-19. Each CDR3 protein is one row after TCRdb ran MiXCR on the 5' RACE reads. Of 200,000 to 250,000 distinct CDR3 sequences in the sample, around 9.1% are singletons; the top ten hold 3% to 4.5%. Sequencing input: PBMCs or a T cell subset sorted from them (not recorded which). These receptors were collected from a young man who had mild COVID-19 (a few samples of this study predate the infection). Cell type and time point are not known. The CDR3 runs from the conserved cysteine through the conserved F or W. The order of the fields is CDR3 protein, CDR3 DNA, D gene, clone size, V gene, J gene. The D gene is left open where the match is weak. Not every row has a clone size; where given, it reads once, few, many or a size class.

CDR3aa: CASSLGDSNEKLFF
CDR3nt: TGTGCCAGCAGTTTAGGGGACAGTAATGAAAAACTGTTTTTT
d_gene: TRBD1
abundance: many
v_gene: TRBV27
j_gene: TRBJ1-4

CDR3aa: CATSDTSRQETQYF
CDR3nt: TGTGCCACCAGTGATACTAGCCGGCAAGAGACCCAGTACTTC
d_gene: -
abundance: -
v_gene: TRBV24-1
j_gene: TRBJ2-5

CDR3aa: CASITPGTGPRAGATEQYF
CDR3nt: TGTGCCAGTATTACCCCCGGGACAGGGCCGAGGGCGGGAGCCACGGAGCAGTACTTC
d_gene: TRBD1
abundance: -
v_gene: TRBV9
j_gene: TRBJ2-7

CDR3aa: CASSQGRELGNTIYF
CDR3nt: TGCGCCAGCAGCCAAGGCAGGGAACTTGGAAACACCATATATTTT
d_gene: -
abundance: -
v_gene: TRBV3-1
j_gene: TRBJ1-3

CDR3aa: CAISEPRAGFVLTF
CDR3nt: TGTGCCATCAGTGAGCCTAGGGCAGGGTTCGTCCTGACTTTC
d_gene: -
abundance: medium-sized
v_gene: TRBV10-3
j_gene: TRBJ2-6

CDR3aa: CASSLAGAHSGANVLTF
CDR3nt: TGTGCCAGCAGCTTGGCAGGGGCCCACTCTGGGGCCAACGTCCTGACTTTC
d_gene: -
abundance: few
v_gene: TRBV5-5
j_gene: TRBJ2-6

CDR3aa: CASSYRQGASQPQHF
CDR3nt: TGTGCCAGCAGTTATCGACAGGGGGCGAGTCAGCCCCAGCATTTT
d_gene: TRBD1
abundance: -
v_gene: TRBV6-6
j_gene: TRBJ1-5

CDR3aa: CASSPEDRGHYGPQHF
CDR3nt: TGTGCCAGCAGCCCCGAGGACAGGGGGCACTATGGACCCCAGCATTTT
d_gene: TRBD1
abundance: -
v_gene: TRBV7-4
j_gene: TRBJ1-5

CDR3aa: CASSLEQDGTEAFF
CDR3nt: TGTGCCAGCAGCTTAGAACAGGACGGGACTGAAGCTTTCTTT
d_gene: -
abundance: few
v_gene: TRBV7-9
j_gene: TRBJ1-1

CDR3aa: CASSETGGPQHF
CDR3nt: TGTGCCAGCAGCGAAACCGGGGGGCCCCAGCATTTT
d_gene: -
abundance: -
v_gene: TRBV12-3/TRBV12-4
j_gene: TRBJ1-5

CDR3aa: CASSQDPASERAKNIQYF
CDR3nt: TGTGCCAGCAGCCAAGATCCGGCTAGCGAAAGAGCCAAAAACATTCAGTACTTC
d_gene: -
abundance: many
v_gene: TRBV14
j_gene: TRBJ2-4

CDR3aa: CSATGDDETQYF
CDR3nt: TGCAGTGCCACAGGGGATGACGAGACCCAGTACTTC
d_gene: TRBD1
abundance: -
v_gene: TRBV20-1
j_gene: TRBJ2-5

CDR3aa: CASSQLGDRENYF
CDR3nt: TGTGCCAGCTCCCAACTAGGCGACAGGGAGAATTACTTC
d_gene: TRBD1
abundance: -
v_gene: TRBV18
j_gene: TRBJ2-7

CDR3aa: CSVYFGTSDTGELFF
CDR3nt: TGCAGCGTTTACTTCGGGACTAGTGACACCGGGGAGCTGTTTTTT
d_gene: TRBD2
abundance: -
v_gene: TRBV29-1
j_gene: TRBJ2-2

CDR3aa: CASSRSVEAFF
CDR3nt: TGTGCCAGCAGCCGGTCGGTTGAAGCTTTCTTT
d_gene: -
abundance: -
v_gene: TRBV3-1
j_gene: TRBJ1-1

CDR3aa: CSAPGGGGEKLFF
CDR3nt: TGCAGTGCTCCCGGGGGGGGTGGTGAAAAACTGTTTTTT
d_gene: -
abundance: -
v_gene: TRBV20-1
j_gene: TRBJ1-4

CDR3aa: CASSLSLASGETQYF
CDR3nt: TGTGCCAGCAGTTTATCGCTGGCCTCGGGAGAGACCCAGTACTTC
d_gene: -
abundance: few
v_gene: TRBV27
j_gene: TRBJ2-5

CDR3aa: CATGLSPETQYF
CDR3nt: TGTGCCACCGGCCTGTCTCCAGAGACCCAGTACTTC
d_gene: -
abundance: few
v_gene: TRBV10-3
j_gene: TRBJ2-5

CDR3aa: CAPPGGYTF
CDR3nt: TGCGCCCCTCCGGGGGGCTACACCTTC
d_gene: -
abundance: -
v_gene: TRBV23-1
j_gene: TRBJ1-2

CDR3aa: CASRVFSYNSPLHF
CDR3nt: TGTGCCAGCAGGGTCTTCTCCTATAATTCACCCCTCCACTTT
d_gene: -
abundance: few
v_gene: TRBV6-2/TRBV6-3
j_gene: TRBJ1-6

CDR3aa: CASSYTGGNNQPQHF
CDR3nt: TGCGCCAGCAGCTATACAGGGGGCAATAATCAGCCCCAGCATTTT
d_gene: TRBD1
abundance: few
v_gene: TRBV5-1
j_gene: TRBJ1-5

CDR3aa: CASSQASRLRGGELFF
CDR3nt: TGCGCCAGCAGCCAAGCATCCCGTCTGAGGGGCGGGGAGCTGTTTTTT
d_gene: -
abundance: few
v_gene: TRBV4-3
j_gene: TRBJ2-2

CDR3aa: CASSLTLTVQGGTQYF
CDR3nt: TGTGCCAGCAGCTTAACATTGACAGTTCAGGGTGGTACGCAGTATTTT
d_gene: -
abundance: few
v_gene: TRBV7-2
j_gene: TRBJ2-3

CDR3aa: CASSYRVGGLRADTQYF
CDR3nt: TGTGCCAGCAGTTACAGGGTCGGCGGCCTAAGGGCAGATACGCAGTATTTT
d_gene: -
abundance: few
v_gene: TRBV6-2/TRBV6-3
j_gene: TRBJ2-3

CDR3aa: CASHNTLAGFTDTQYF
CDR3nt: TGTGCCAGCCACAACACCCTAGCGGGGTTCACAGATACGCAGTATTTT
d_gene: TRBD2
abundance: few
v_gene: TRBV6-1
j_gene: TRBJ2-3

CDR3aa: CASSLDRADTGELFF
CDR3nt: TGCGCCAGCAGCTTGGACAGGGCGGACACCGGGGAGCTGTTTTTT
d_gene: -
abundance: few
v_gene: TRBV5-1
j_gene: TRBJ2-2

CDR3aa: CASSHSLAGKRDTQYF
CDR3nt: TGCGCCAGCAGCCACTCACTAGCGGGGAAACGAGATACGCAGTATTTT
d_gene: TRBD2
abundance: -
v_gene: TRBV4-1
j_gene: TRBJ2-3

CDR3aa: CASSPRGLTSGAGELFF
CDR3nt: TGTGCCAGCAGCCCCCGGGGTCTGACTAGCGGGGCCGGGGAGCTGTTTTTT
d_gene: TRBD2
abundance: few
v_gene: TRBV7-3
j_gene: TRBJ2-2

CDR3aa: CASSINQGQGATGELFF
CDR3nt: TGTGCCAGCAGTATTAACCAGGGGCAGGGGGCCACCGGGGAGCTGTTTTTT
d_gene: TRBD1
abundance: few
v_gene: TRBV27
j_gene: TRBJ2-2

CDR3aa: CASSTAGTGVHEQYF
CDR3nt: TGTGCCAGCAGTACGGCCGGGACAGGGGTCCACGAGCAGTACTTC
d_gene: TRBD1
abundance: -
v_gene: TRBV12-3/TRBV12-4
j_gene: TRBJ2-7

CDR3aa: CASSLHEGLQNIQYF
CDR3nt: TGTGCCAGCAGCTTACACGAGGGACTCCAAAACATTCAGTACTTC
d_gene: -
abundance: many
v_gene: TRBV11-2
j_gene: TRBJ2-4

CDR3aa: CASSLGVGQETQYF
CDR3nt: TGTGCCAGCAGCTTAGGTGTAGGCCAAGAGACCCAGTACTTC
d_gene: -
abundance: -
v_gene: TRBV7-8
j_gene: TRBJ2-5

CDR3aa: CASSPEQGIPGYTF
CDR3nt: TGTGCCAGCTCACCGGAGCAGGGGATTCCCGGCTACACCTTC
d_gene: -
abundance: few
v_gene: TRBV18
j_gene: TRBJ1-2

CDR3aa: CATSEETGTAANYGYTF
CDR3nt: TGTGCCACCAGTGAGGAGACCGGGACAGCAGCTAACTATGGCTACACCTTC
d_gene: TRBD1
abundance: -
v_gene: TRBV24-1
j_gene: TRBJ1-2

CDR3aa: CASSGGDRKETQYF
CDR3nt: TGTGCCAGCAGCGGGGGGGACAGGAAAGAGACCCAGTACTTC
d_gene: -
abundance: few
v_gene: TRBV7-2
j_gene: TRBJ2-5

CDR3aa: CASATGERQPQHF
CDR3nt: TGTGCCAGCGCGACAGGGGAGAGGCAGCCCCAGCATTTT
d_gene: TRBD1
abundance: -
v_gene: TRBV12-3/TRBV12-4
j_gene: TRBJ1-5

CDR3aa: CATLGPSGTGELFF
CDR3nt: TGTGCCACCCTCGGCCCTTCGGGCACCGGGGAGCTGTTTTTT
d_gene: -
abundance: few
v_gene: TRBV5-4
j_gene: TRBJ2-2

CDR3aa: CATSEAGNTEAFF
CDR3nt: TGTGCCACCAGCGAAGCGGGGAACACTGAAGCTTTCTTT
d_gene: -
abundance: -
v_gene: TRBV24-1
j_gene: TRBJ1-1